This T cell receptor (beta chain) appears in the sequencing data of a study of T cell changes during pregnancy in multiple sclerosis. Data came from immunoSEQ multiplex PCR; TCRdb stores just in-frame clones and leaves some out. The sample records around 30,000 clones, roughly 89% being singletons. The J segment lost 7 bases and the V segment lost 1 base, leaving 9 bases of the junction unmatched. The CDR3 runs to 17 residues. Germline loops: CDR1 MGHRA, CDR2 YSYEKL. The sample here was CD8+ T cells from peripheral blood mononuclear cells, taken in the first trimester of pregnancy. The chain recombines TRBV4-1 with TRBJ2-1, with TRBD2 matching over 11 bases. The receptor's source is a female donor with multiple sclerosis, enrolled in a pregnancy study. CDR3 sequence: CASSQAYTSGSRNEQFF. CDR3 coding DNA: TGCGCCAGCAGCCAAGCCTACACTAGCGGGAGTAGGAATGAGCAGTTCTTC.